These 15 T cell receptor beta chains share one sample of origin, sequenced in a study of T cell responses to AZD1222 COVID-19 vaccine. Produced via immunoSEQ multiplex PCR; TCRdb's table is partial and in-frame only. The top ten hold roughly 6.5% of the sample, which has some 130,000 clones, around 90% seen once. Sequences were derived from peripheral blood, sampled on day 0 of AZD1222 vaccination. Receptors were obtained from an adult in good health.

V and J are TRBV5-1 and TRBJ1-2, with D perhaps matching TRBD1 (5 bases). Trimming stripped 4 bases from V and 7 bases from J, with 17 bases between. The CDR3 extends over 14 amino acids. CDR1 is SGHRS and CDR2 is YFSETQ in the germline V gene. The CDR3 loop reads CASSAVTGQGGYTF. In DNA, the CDR3 is TGCGCCAGCAGCGCAGTAACGGGGCAAGGTGGCTACACCTTC.

The gene calls are TRBV19 and TRBJ2-1; TRBD2 aligns across 10 bases. CDR3 length: 17 amino acids. The germline V gene encodes CDR1 LNHDA and CDR2 SQIVND (reference sequence). V was pared by 7 bases and J by 8 bases, with 17 bases of the junction left unmatched. The CDR3 spells CASNRGGSSGLAYEQFF. CDR3 sequence (DNA): TGTGCCAGTAACCGGGGGGGGTCTTCGGGACTAGCGTATGAGCAGTTCTTC.

This clone was seen once. The J gene is TRBJ2-1, the V gene TRBV14; 7 nucleotides line up with TRBD2. The germline CDR1 and CDR2 sequences are SGHDN and FVKESK. The ends lost 7 bases at V and 7 bases at J; junction bases unmatched: 13. This CDR3 is built from 15 residues. In DNA form, the CDR3 reads TGTGCCAGCAAAGGGGTAGCAGGGAGGGGAAATGAGCAGTTCTTC. Its protein product is CASKGVAGRGNEQFF.

This clone was seen just once. The V and J genes are TRBV5-1 and TRBJ1-1; 8 nucleotides align to TRBD1. Trimming removed 4 bases from V and 1 base from J; junction bases left unmatched: 9. The V gene's germline CDR1 is SGHRS and CDR2 YFSETQ. The CDR3 extends over 16 amino acids. The CDR3 nucleotides are TGCGCCAGCAGCCAAGGGACAGGCTCAGGGAACACTGAAGCTTTCTTT. Its translation: CASSQGTGSGNTEAFF.

This sequence joins TRBV7-3 and TRBJ2-5; possible D gene TRBD1, 6 bases. The V end lost 5 bases, the J end lost 1 base, and 8 bases lay between the germline ends. CDR3 length equals 13 residues. Germline lookup yields CDR1 SGHTA and CDR2 FQGTGA. CDR3 in amino acids: CASSPTGQETQYF. DNA of the CDR3: TGTGCCAGCAGCCCGACAGGCCAAGAGACCCAGTACTTC.

The V gene is TRBV18, the J gene TRBJ1-6, with a weak D call TRBD1 (5 bases). Germline V lookup: CDR1 KGHSH, CDR2 LQKENI. This CDR3 contains 13 residues. V was pared by 3 bases and J by 7 bases, with 7 bases between. CDR3: CASSPGGNSPLHF. The CDR3 DNA reads TGTGCCAGCTCACCCGGGGGAAATTCACCCCTCCACTTT.

The rearrangement uses TRBV27 and TRBJ2-1; perhaps TRBD1 as D (6 bases). Trimming stripped 5 bases from V and 10 bases from J, with 24 bases between. The germline V gene has CDR1 MNHEY and CDR2 SMNVEV (reference sequence). This CDR3 region has 16 residues. CDR3 loop: CASSRGSYRVMEEQFF. The CDR3 region has the DNA TGTGCCAGCAGTCGAGGATCTTACAGGGTGATGGAAGAGCAGTTCTTC.

The V call is TRBV29-1, the J call TRBJ1-3; D may be TRBD1 (6 bases). CDR1 SQVTM and CDR2 ANQGSEA come from the germline V gene. The CDR3 runs 16 residues. The V end was cut by 0 bases, the J end by 0 bases, with 12 bases between. The CDR3 DNA reads as TGCAGCGTTGAAGATCGAGGGGGGAGCTCTGGAAACACCATATATTTT. It yields the protein CSVEDRGGSSGNTIYF.

The chain links TRBV6-5 to TRBJ2-7, with D possibly called TRBD1 or TRBD2 (7 bases each). The germline V gene has CDR1 MNHEY and CDR2 SVGAGI. CDR3 size: 14 residues. Trimming removed 7 bases at V and 2 bases at J, with 15 bases between. The CDR3 is CASTRGDSAYEQYF. The CDR3 coding sequence is TGTGCCAGCACCCGGGGGGACAGCGCCTACGAGCAGTACTTC.

This chain uses TRBV29-1 with TRBJ1-3; perhaps TRBD1 as D (5 bases). This CDR3 contains 15 residues. With 4 bases removed from V and 4 bases from J, the gap between germline ends came to 17 bases. Germline V gives CDR1 SQVTM, CDR2 ANQGSEA. In DNA form, the CDR3 reads TGCAGCGTTGGTTTGGGGCAGGGATTCGGAAACACCATATATTTT. Protein sequence: CSVGLGQGFGNTIYF.

J is TRBJ2-6 and V is TRBV14; D could derive from TRBD1 or TRBD2 (5 bases each). Trimming pared 3 bases from V and 0 bases from J, leaving 9 bases between. Germline CDR1 and CDR2: SGHDN and FVKESK. There are 16 residues in the CDR3. Here the CDR3 DNA reads TGTGCCAGCAGCCAGGGACCTTACTCTGGGGCCAACGTCCTGACTTTC. Translating gives CASSQGPYSGANVLTF.

This clone was seen a single time. The V and J genes are TRBV12-3 or TRBV12-4 and TRBJ1-3; D remains unclear. The length of the CDR3 is 12 residues. Trimming removed 6 bases at V and 4 bases at J, with 7 bases between. In nucleotides, the CDR3 is TGTGCCAGCAGGTTGGGGGGAAACACCATATATTTT. This encodes CASRLGGNTIYF.

V and J are TRBV2 and TRBJ1-2; 7 nucleotides line up with TRBD1. This CDR3 comprises 14 residues. CDR1 is SNHLY, CDR2 FYNNEI, per germline. After removal of 8 bases from V and 4 bases from J, the junction contained 10 bases not matched to a gene. CDR3 coding DNA: TGTGCCAGCTCGCCAGGGGGTCTGGGCTATGGCTACACCTTC. Its protein is CASSPGGLGYGYTF. The full variable domain, completed using reference TRBV2 and TRBJ1-2, is EPEVTQTPSHQVTQMGQEVILRCVPISNHLYFYWYRQILGQKVEFLVSFYNNEISEKSEIFDDQFSVERPDGSNFTLKIRSTKLEDSAMYFCASSPGGLGYGYTFGSGTRLTVV.

The CDR3 nucleotides read TGTGCCAGTGACACGGGAACCCACCTGGGCTATGGCTACACCTTC. It yields the protein CASDTGTHLGYGYTF. V gene TRBV18 combines with J gene TRBJ1-2; D gene uncertain. Germline CDR1 KGHSH, CDR2 LQKENI. The CDR3 covers 15 residues. V lost 9 bases and J lost 4, with 21 bases in between. Variable domain in full (rest from reference TRBV18 and TRBJ1-2): NAGVMQNPRHLVRRRGQEARLRCSPMKGHSHVYWYRQLPEEGLKFMVYLQKENIIDESGMPKERFSAEFPKEGPSILRIQQVVRGDSAAYFCASDTGTHLGYGYTFGSGTRLTVV.

This clone appeared once. V usage is TRBV12-5 and J usage is TRBJ2-1; D remains ambiguous. The CDR3 extends over 15 amino acids. The germline V gene encodes CDR1 LGHNT and CDR2 FRNRAP. Between the trimmed V and J ends, which lost 3 bases and 0 bases, there was a span of 9 bases. CDR3 amino acids: CASGFWNSSYNEQFF. CDR3 bases: TGTGCTAGTGGTTTTTGGAACAGCTCCTACAATGAGCAGTTCTTC.